This T cell receptor beta chain was retrieved from a study of neurological immune-mediated disorders. Findings and limits, study-wide: It was the repertoires of 18 of 34 multiple sclerosis patients that phylogenetic grouping placed in one related-CDR3 cluster, which is a possible signature.

The cDNA was generated by 5'RACE with 10-nucleotide random UMIs. MiXCR, applied by TCRdb to the 5' RACE reads, yields one record per CDR3 protein. The table shows approximately 66,000 distinct CDR3 sequences, with 3% to 3.5% occurring only once. The V and J ends lost 5 bases and 5 bases respectively, with 12 bases between them. The CDR3 has 13 amino acids. Germline V gene sequence: CDR1 SNHLY, CDR2 FYNNEI. This clonotype was detected ten times or more. Its antigen is not identified. The clonotype originates from a middle-aged man with multiple sclerosis. Sequencing was performed on PBMCs. This sequence joins TRBV2 and TRBJ1-2; unclear D gene. The CDR3 region has the DNA TGTGCCAGCAGTCTACACCAGACTTATGGCTACACCTTC. Protein: CASSLHQTYGYTF.